This T cell receptor beta chain originates from a study of OX40 agonist ivuxolimab in advanced cancers. Regarding the research as a whole: The costimulatory receptor OX40 (CD134) was targeted by ivuxolimab, a fully human IgG2 agonistic monoclonal antibody. Of the roughly 52 dose-escalation patients, hepatocellular carcinoma was present in around 19, melanoma in roughly 15, renal cell carcinoma in 9 and head and neck cancer in 9. The dose-escalation cohort was almost 85% male with a mean age of around 64 years, ranging from about 23 to 85. Partial responses occurred in three dose-escalation patients: two with cutaneous melanoma and one with hepatocellular carcinoma. The point of sequencing TCRbeta in the periphery was to test whether ivuxolimab changed TCR sequence diversity and drove clonal T-cell expansion. The paper reports the monotherapy dose-escalation portion (N of about 50 patients) of the phase I ivuxolimab trial. Prior anti-PD-1, anti-PD-L1 or anti-CTLA-4 therapy was permitted, and checkpoint inhibitors had been received by roughly two fifths of dose-escalation patients. Intravenous ivuxolimab was administered to patients every 2 weeks at six dose levels: 0.01, 0.1, 0.3, 1.5, 3 and 10 mg/kg.

The trial excluded patients who had a history of autoimmune disease or who were on systemic immunosuppression. Peripheral blood for TCR sequencing was collected from all dose cohorts at baseline, on cycle 4 day 1, and on cycle 7 day 1. Samples came from an open-label, multicenter, first-in-human phase I dose-escalation trial of ivuxolimab. The trial enrolled adults with locally advanced or metastatic head and neck squamous cell, hepatocellular, melanoma or renal cell carcinoma. Before TCR sequencing, CD4+ T cells and CD8+ T cells were sorted from peripheral blood as separate populations. Overall study results and their limits: After ivuxolimab, more expanded clones were found on average in CD8+ T cells than in CD4+ T cells. Low levels of normalized T-cell clonal expansion were also shown by some nonresponding patients. Clonal expansion of both CD4+ and CD8+ blood T cells was observed from baseline to week 6 at doses 0.1 to 3.0 mg/kg. Antigen specificity was not determined for the clonally expanded peripheral T cells. In the 0.1-3.0 mg/kg groups, partial responders had among the lowest normalized peripheral clonal expansion, particularly in CD8+ T cells.

For sequencing of the TCRbeta CDR3 region, genomic DNA was extracted from the sorted cells. The immunoSEQ Assay was used for sequencing of TCRbeta CDR3 regions. TCRdb carries this immuneACCESS record with in-frame sequences only. Its versions omit some clonotypes, under half of them owing to an unresolved V gene in the studies checked, with the rest unexplained. Here the sample has under 70,000 clones; approximately 90% occur a single time. About 1.4% of the sample goes to the ten largest clones. The CDR3 runs 15 amino acids, cysteine and phenylalanine included. Only CDR3 DNA remains: 45 bases, in frame from the first base. CDR1 and CDR2, looked up from the germline V gene, are SNHLY and FYNNEI. Trimming removed 7 bases from V and 0 bases from J, leaving 13 bases between the germline ends. With regard to this clone: Its specific antigen is unknown. Per-base quality was not reported, and no clone a single base away is much larger than it.

This receptor was obtained from an adult with an advanced solid tumor such as melanoma, head and neck, liver or kidney cancer. The material was CD4+ or CD8+ T cells sorted from blood, obtained in a trial of the OX40 agonist ivuxolimab. The chain joins TRBV2 to TRBJ2-4; too little of a D gene remains to name it. The nucleotide sequence reads as follows: TGTGCCAGCAACCCCCCCCTAGTAGCCAAAAACATTCAGTACTTC. This sequence encodes CASNPPLVAKNIQYF.